Following are 31 T cell receptor beta chains from one sample sequenced in a study of blood T cell repertoires in COVID-19. Assay: immunoSEQ multiplex PCR; the TCRdb copy retains only in-frame clones and omits some. The sample holds about 250,000 clones; roughly 85% are singletons and the top ten take about 5.1%. Material for sequencing was peripheral blood. The source of these receptors is a man between 45 and 60 years old with COVID-19, enrolled during active disease.

V usage is TRBV29-1 and J usage is TRBJ2-7; D unclear. Germline CDR1 is SQVTM and CDR2 is ANQGSEA. The CDR3 covers 13 residues. Trimming removed 2 bases from V and 4 bases from J, with 12 bases in between. As DNA, the CDR3 is TGCAGCGTTGAATACCCCACATCTTACGAGCAGTACTTC. Protein: CSVEYPTSYEQYF.

The chain has TRBV2 and TRBJ2-3, with 13 bases identical to TRBD2. The CDR3 length is 19 residues. Germline V gene sequence: CDR1 SNHLY, CDR2 FYNNEI. V dropped 3 bases and J dropped 4; count of bases not matched to a gene: 13. CDR3 loop: CASSESLTSGGFSPDTQYF. The CDR3 DNA sequence: TGTGCCAGCAGTGAGTCCCTGACTAGCGGGGGGTTTTCCCCAGATACGCAGTATTTT.

This chain links TRBV6-5 with TRBJ1-1, with D possibly being TRBD1 (6 bases). The CDR3 is made up of 14 amino acids. V lost 2 bases and J 11 bases, leaving 18 bases between the germline ends. The germline V gene has CDR1 MNHEY and CDR2 SVGAGI. CDR3 in DNA: TGTGCCAGCAGTTACCGACAGGTGGAGGATGGGGCTTTCTTT. Translating gives CASSYRQVEDGAFF.

V and J are TRBV3-1 (or the pseudogene TRBV3-2) and TRBJ2-1; D is undetermined. Germline V gene sequence: CDR1 LGHDT, CDR2 YNNKEL (reference sequence). The CDR3 runs 11 residues. Trimming removed 1 base at V and 10 bases at J, with 5 bases between. The CDR3 region has the DNA TGTGCCAGCAGCCAAGTGCGGGAGCAGTTCTTC. Encoded protein: CASSQVREQFF.

The DNA of the CDR3 is TGTGCCAGCAGATTCGGACAGGGGGCAGGGGATGAGCAGTTCTTC. Residues: CASRFGQGAGDEQFF. This rearrangement joins TRBV11-2 to TRBJ2-1; 11 nucleotides align to TRBD1. V lost 6 bases, J lost 8 bases, and 9 bases stayed unmatched. Germline V CDR1 and CDR2: SGHAT, FQNNGV. There are 15 residues in the CDR3.

This clone was seen just once. The rearrangement uses TRBV4-1 and TRBJ1-5, with TRBD1 matching 7 bases. This CDR3 spans 17 amino acids. CDR1 and CDR2 from the germline V gene are MGHRA and YSYEKL. V lost 1 base and J lost 7; bases outside the gene matches: 13. The CDR3 here is CASSQGGTVDSRQPQHF. DNA of the CDR3: TGCGCCAGCAGCCAAGGTGGGACAGTCGATAGTCGGCAGCCCCAGCATTTT.

The chain couples TRBV2 to TRBJ1-2; 11 nucleotides agree with TRBD1. Germline V gene lookup returns CDR1 SNHLY and CDR2 FYNNEI. V shed 4 bases, J shed 4 bases, and the junction held 5 bases outside the gene matches. The CDR3 runs to 15 residues. The CDR3 nucleotides read TGTGCCAGCAGTGCGCGGACAGGGGGCGTCTATGGCTACACCTTC. It codes for CASSARTGGVYGYTF. The complete variable domain, with remaining parts taken from reference TRBV2 and TRBJ1-2, reads EPEVTQTPSHQVTQMGQEVILRCVPISNHLYFYWYRQILGQKVEFLVSFYNNEISEKSEIFDDQFSVERPDGSNFTLKIRSTKLEDSAMYFCASSARTGGVYGYTFGSGTRLTVV.

This chain links TRBV4-2 with TRBJ2-3; 10 bases agree with TRBD2. The junction had 9 bases not matched to a gene; V was cut back by 4 bases and J by 5 bases. The CDR3 length is 16 residues. Germline values: CDR1 LGHNA, CDR2 YNFKEQ. The CDR3 nucleotides read TGTGCCAGCAGCCTCCAAGCGGGGGGGCGGGGAGATACGCAGTATTTT. Its protein is CASSLQAGGRGDTQYF.

This clone was counted a single time. The chain recombines TRBV5-1 with TRBJ2-3, with D possibly TRBD2 on 6 matching bases. The CDR3 runs to 14 residues. CDR1 is SGHRS, CDR2 YFSETQ, per germline. Between the trimmed V and J ends, which lost 4 bases and 5 bases, there was a span of 14 bases. CDR3 in amino acids: CASSAGGVGDTQYF. The CDR3 DNA is TGCGCCAGCAGCGCCGGCGGGGTCGGAGATACGCAGTATTTT.

The genes are TRBV5-5 and TRBJ2-1; the D gene is possibly TRBD2 (5 bases). Germline values: CDR1 SGHKS, CDR2 YYEKEE (reference sequence). V lost 1 base and J lost 4, with 12 bases in between. The CDR3 is made up of 15 amino acids. The DNA of the CDR3 is TGTGCCAGCAGCTTGCGGGAACCAAGATACAATGAGCAGTTCTTC. Its protein is CASSLREPRYNEQFF.

This sequence joins TRBV4-1 and TRBJ2-1, with 9 bases fitting TRBD1. The germline CDR1 and CDR2 sequences are MGHRA and YSYEKL. V lost 6 bases, J lost 5 bases, and 5 bases stayed unmatched. The CDR3 is 14 residues long. The CDR3 reads CASREDRGNNEQFF. DNA of the CDR3: TGCGCCAGCAGAGAGGACAGGGGTAACAATGAGCAGTTCTTC.

CDR3 region: CASSLFASGAVDTQYF. DNA of the CDR3: TGCGCCAGCAGCTTGTTCGCTAGCGGGGCGGTGGATACGCAGTATTTT. The V call is TRBV5-1, the J call TRBJ2-3, with 9 bases fitting TRBD2. CDR1 is SGHRS and CDR2 is YFSETQ in the germline V gene. This CDR3 comprises 16 residues. Trimming at V came to 1 base and at J to 6 bases, leaving 9 bases not matched to a gene.

The CDR3 is CASSSPSGLYNEQFF. In DNA, the CDR3 is TGTGCCAGCAGTTCCCCGAGCGGACTCTACAATGAGCAGTTCTTC. The chain uses TRBV27 and TRBJ2-1; tentatively, D is TRBD2 (5 bases). CDR1 and CDR2 from the germline V gene are MNHEY and SMNVEV (reference sequence). Trimming pared 4 bases from V and 3 bases from J, leaving 13 bases between. The CDR3 covers 15 residues.

This clone is a singleton in its sample. The V gene is TRBV27, the J gene TRBJ1-5; D unresolved. Trimming left V 3 bases short and J 3 bases short, with 9 bases between. Germline V gives CDR1 MNHEY, CDR2 SMNVEV (reference sequence). This CDR3 spans 14 amino acids. The CDR3 loop is CASSLWPNNQPQHF. CDR3 bases: TGTGCCAGCAGTTTGTGGCCAAACAATCAGCCCCAGCATTTT.

The chain is built from TRBV7-2 and TRBJ2-5, with D perhaps TRBD2 (5 bases). Trimming removed 4 bases from V and 5 bases from J, with 17 bases in between. The CDR3 consists of 15 residues. The V gene's germline CDR1 is SGHTA and CDR2 FQGNSA. CDR3 bases: TGTGCCAGCAGCTATGGGAGCGGAGTCGGCGAGACCCAGTACTTC. This translates into CASSYGSGVGETQYF.

Here the CDR3 DNA reads TGCGCCAGCAGCATAGGACAGGGGGCAAACTATGGCTACACCTTC. Translating it yields CASSIGQGANYGYTF. The rearrangement links TRBV5-1 to TRBJ1-2; 11 nucleotides align to TRBD1. The CDR3 sequence is 15 residues long. Germline loops: CDR1 SGHRS, CDR2 YFSETQ. The J segment lost 2 bases and the V segment lost 4 bases, leaving 4 bases of the junction unmatched.

This chain uses TRBV19 with TRBJ2-2, with TRBD2 matching over 7 bases. Per germline, CDR1 LNHDA and CDR2 SQIVND (reference sequence). The CDR3 has 16 amino acids. V lost 2 bases and J lost 3; bases outside the gene matches: 6. As DNA, the CDR3 is TGTGCCAGTAGTATATGGGAGGGATCGCACACCGGGGAGCTGTTTTTT. As protein: CASSIWEGSHTGELFF.

The chain joins TRBV3-1 (or the pseudogene TRBV3-2) to TRBJ2-3, with TRBD1 matching over 8 bases. The V and J ends lost 3 bases and 4 bases, in that order; junction bases with no gene match: 9. Per the germline V gene, CDR1 is LGHDT and CDR2 is YNNKEL (reference sequence). The CDR3 loop spans 16 amino acids. CDR3 sequence: CASSQGTGLGADTQYF. CDR3 sequence (DNA): TGTGCCAGCAGCCAGGGGACAGGATTAGGGGCAGATACGCAGTATTTT.

This sequence joins TRBV9 and TRBJ2-5, with 8 positions matching TRBD2. The V and J ends lost 4 bases and 5 bases, in that order; junction bases with no gene match: 13. This CDR3 is built from 16 residues. Germline loops: CDR1 SGDLS, CDR2 YYNGEE. The CDR3 nucleotides read TGTGCCAGCAGCCTAGGAGTAGCGGGGTTGGGGGAGACCCAGTACTTC. Translating it yields CASSLGVAGLGETQYF.

V is TRBV5-4 and J is TRBJ2-3; TRBD2 matches at 14 bases. Looked up from germline, CDR1 is SGHNT and CDR2 is YYREEE (reference sequence). The V gene end was trimmed by 2 bases and the J gene end by 7 bases; junction bases not matched to a gene: 12. The CDR3 spans 18 residues. The CDR3 loop is CASSLYTPGLAGVNTQYF. CDR3 sequence (DNA): TGTGCCAGCAGCTTATATACTCCGGGACTAGCGGGGGTAAATACGCAGTATTTT.

The chain uses TRBV2 and TRBJ1-2; 9 bases map to TRBD1. The germline V gene has CDR1 SNHLY and CDR2 FYNNEI. The CDR3 runs 15 residues. With 5 bases clipped from V and 8 bases from J, the junction kept 12 bases outside the gene matches. The CDR3 region is CASSYLPGQGDGYTF. CDR3 DNA: TGTGCCAGCAGTTACCTCCCGGGACAGGGAGACGGCTACACCTTC.

The chain joins TRBV18 to TRBJ1-4; D uncertain. The CDR3 runs to 17 residues. Germline V gene data show CDR1 as KGHSH and CDR2 as LQKENI. With 2 bases removed from V and 0 bases from J, the gap between germline ends came to 13 bases. The CDR3 is CASSPSGGLATNEKLFF. In nucleotides, the CDR3 is TGTGCCAGCTCACCATCAGGAGGGTTGGCAACTAATGAAAAACTGTTTTTT.

The chain combines TRBV7-3 with TRBJ2-1; 14 bases line up with TRBD2. The V segment lost 5 bases and the J segment 9 bases; nucleotides outside the gene matches: 12. The CDR3 consists of 17 residues. The germline V gene has CDR1 SGHTA and CDR2 FQGTGA. Here the CDR3 reads CASSISRLAGGLPEQFF. CDR3 in DNA: TGTGCCAGCAGCATTAGCCGACTAGCGGGGGGGCTACCTGAGCAGTTCTTC. The whole variable domain, filled in from reference TRBV7-3 and TRBJ2-1, reads GAGVSQTPSNKVTEKGKYVELRCDPISGHTALYWYRQSLGQGPEFLIYFQGTGAADDSGLPNDRFFAVRPEGSVSTLKIQRTERGDSAVYLCASSISRLAGGLPEQFFGPGTRLTVL.

The rearrangement links TRBV19 to TRBJ2-7; a possible D gene is TRBD1 (6 bases). The V end lost 4 bases, the J end lost 0 bases, and 13 bases lay between the germline ends. CDR1 and CDR2 from the germline V gene are LNHDA and SQIVND (reference sequence). The CDR3 spans 15 residues. The CDR3 reads CASSRTGTLSYEQYF. CDR3 coding DNA: TGTGCCAGTAGTAGAACCGGGACACTCTCCTACGAGCAGTACTTC. Together with reference TRBV19 and TRBJ2-7, the CDR3 gives the full variable domain: DGGITQSPKYLFRKEGQNVTLSCEQNLNHDAMYWYRQDPGQGLRLIYYSQIVNDFQKGDIAEGYSVSREKKESFPLTVTSAQKNPTAFYLCASSRTGTLSYEQYFGPGTRLTVT.

The chain has TRBV24-1 and TRBJ1-2; 9 nucleotides align to TRBD1. Germline V gene data show CDR1 as KGHDR and CDR2 as SFDVKD. V lost 7 bases and J lost 8; bases outside the gene matches: 10. The CDR3 totals 14 residues. CDR3 DNA: TGTGCCACCAGGGGACAGGGCCTCCCGGGAGGCTACACCTTC. This codes for CATRGQGLPGGYTF.

The chain carries TRBV7-6 and TRBJ1-3, with TRBD1 as a possible D gene (6 bases). This CDR3 spans 16 amino acids. CDR1 is SGHVS, CDR2 FNYEAQ, per germline. Deletions cut 4 bases from V and 4 bases from J, with 17 bases between. DNA for the CDR3: TGTGCCAGCAGCTCCGTACAGGGATTAGGCGGAAACACCATATATTTT. Its translation: CASSSVQGLGGNTIYF.

The genes are TRBV18 and TRBJ2-5; possibly TRBD1 for D (5 bases). This CDR3 has 16 amino acids. V was trimmed by 4 bases and J by 4 bases, leaving 19 bases between them. The V gene's germline CDR1 is KGHSH and CDR2 LQKENI. CDR3 amino acids: CASSLTAMGRIETQYF. The CDR3 region has the DNA TGTGCCAGCTCACTAACCGCTATGGGGCGTATAGAGACCCAGTACTTC.

This clone has just one count. The chain links TRBV29-1 to TRBJ1-3; D perhaps matches TRBD1 (6 bases). The germline CDR1 and CDR2 sequences are SQVTM and ANQGSEA. The CDR3 has 15 residues. V gave up 1 base and J gave up 4 bases, with 14 bases separating them. The CDR3 loop reads CSVEAQGQEGNTIYF. The CDR3 nucleotides read TGCAGCGTTGAAGCTCAGGGACAAGAAGGAAACACCATATATTTT.

This chain uses TRBV27 with TRBJ2-5; D is possibly TRBD1 (5 bases). The ends were cut back, 3 bases at V and 5 bases at J, with 10 bases in the middle. Germline V gene lookup returns CDR1 MNHEY and CDR2 SMNVEV (reference sequence). This CDR3 is built from 13 residues. The CDR3: CASSFRGAETQYF. CDR3 DNA sequence: TGTGCCAGCAGTTTTAGGGGCGCGGAGACCCAGTACTTC.

In this sample, this clone turned up a few times. The chain couples TRBV10-1 to TRBJ1-2; TRBD1 matches 11 bases. Losses at the gene ends were 6 bases for V and 8 bases for J; bases not matched to a gene: 8. Germline assignment: CDR1 WNHNN and CDR2 SYGVQD (reference sequence). This CDR3 contains 14 residues. The CDR3 DNA follows: TGCGCCAGCAGGGACGGACAGGGGGCATACGGCTACACCTTC. This sequence encodes CASRDGQGAYGYTF.

The CDR3 spells CASSPSRSMNTEAFF. CDR3 bases: TGCGCCAGCAGCCCTTCCCGGTCCATGAACACTGAAGCTTTCTTT. The chain combines TRBV5-1 with TRBJ1-1; the D is unclear. The germline V gene has CDR1 SGHRS and CDR2 YFSETQ. CDR3 length: 15 amino acids. Trimming shortened V by 4 bases and J by 0 bases, and 13 bases separated the two germline ends.